The 16 T cell receptor beta chains reported below all come from one sample, sequenced in a study of response to subunit inactivated influenza vaccine. TCRdb itself ran the RT-PCR reads through MiXCR, one entry per CDR3 protein. This sample yields roughly 670,000 distinct CDR3 sequences, of which less than 15% are seen a single time; less than 9% belongs to the top ten. The material sequenced was PBMCs from blood, taken around 15 days before vaccination. All receptors derive from a man in his forties or fifties who received an inactivated influenza vaccine.

The chain carries TRBV20-1 and TRBJ2-1, with TRBD2 matching over 8 bases. The CDR3 is made up of 15 amino acids. Germline CDR1 reads DFQATT; CDR2 reads SNEGSKA (reference sequence). J lost 1 base, V lost 3 bases, and 5 bases had no gene match. The chain's CDR3 is CSASGGEESYNEQFF. As DNA, the CDR3 is TGCAGTGCTAGCGGGGGGGAAGAGTCCTACAATGAGCAGTTCTTC.

The chain combines TRBV5-1 with TRBJ2-5; D may be TRBD1 (6 bases). There are 15 residues in the CDR3. In germline, CDR1 is SGHRS, CDR2 YFSETQ. V shed 1 base and J shed 4 bases, with 14 bases lying between them. Here the CDR3 DNA reads TGCGCCAGCAGCTTGAGCTCGGGCAGGGGAGAGACCCAGTACTTC. Translation gives CASSLSSGRGETQYF.

Turning to this clonotype: Being one base from a much bigger clone, this may be a read error. The rearrangement links TRBV28 to TRBJ2-7, with 8 positions matching TRBD2. Germline CDR1 MDHEN, CDR2 SYDVKM. This CDR3 has 14 residues. V lost 6 bases and J lost 0; bases outside the gene matches: 4. The CDR3 nucleotides read TGTGCCAGCAGACCCGGGGGGGCCTCCTACGAGCAGTACTTC. It specifies CASRPGGASYEQYF.

This clonotype was observed a handful of times. DNA of the CDR3: TGTGCCAGCAAACCTGACAGCATCTCCTACGAGCAGTACTTC. Its protein is CASKPDSISYEQYF. The rearrangement uses TRBV12-3 or TRBV12-4 and TRBJ2-7, with TRBD1 as a possible D gene (5 bases). The germline V and J ends were trimmed by 7 bases and 0 bases, with 13 bases remaining between them. The CDR3 covers 14 residues.

This clonotype was recorded at least ten times. The genes are TRBV12-3 or TRBV12-4 and TRBJ2-2; unclear D gene. V lost 3 bases, J lost 6 bases, and 11 bases lay in between. The CDR3 runs to 14 residues. CDR3 sequence (DNA): TGTGCCAGCAGTTTGGCCCTATCAGCCGGGGAGCTGTTTTTT. Translated: CASSLALSAGELFF.

The sample holds many counts of this clonotype. V gene TRBV12-3 or TRBV12-4 combines with J gene TRBJ1-4; unclear D gene. Between the trimmed V and J ends, which lost 6 bases and 4 bases, there was a span of 3 bases. This CDR3 is 11 amino acids long. The CDR3 loop reads CASRGNEKLFF. The DNA of the CDR3 is TGTGCCAGCAGGGGTAATGAAAAACTGTTTTTT.

The rearrangement joins TRBV7-2 to TRBJ2-1, with TRBD1 matching over 10 bases. This CDR3 has 15 amino acids. V shed 5 bases and J 4 bases; nucleotides not matched to a gene: 5. Germline-derived CDR1 and CDR2 are SGHTA and FQGNSA. The CDR3 DNA reads as TGTGCCAGCAGCCGGACAGGGGGAAATTACAATGAGCAGTTCTTC. Translation: CASSRTGGNYNEQFF.

This clonotype has just a few counts. The chain joins TRBV9 to TRBJ2-7, with 8 bases fitting TRBD1. The CDR3 loop spans 14 amino acids. With V trimmed by 0 bases and J by 5 bases, 4 bases remained unmatched. The germline CDR1 and CDR2 sequences are SGDLS and YYNGEE. DNA of the CDR3: TGTGCCAGCAGCGTAGGGCAGGGGGCAAACGAGCAGTACTTC. Its protein is CASSVGQGANEQYF.

This sequence joins TRBV4-3 and TRBJ2-7; D may be TRBD2 (6 bases). CDR3 size: 14 residues. Germline CDR1 reads LGHNA; CDR2 reads YSLEER. The V end was cut by 3 bases, the J end by 7 bases, with 16 bases between. The CDR3 protein is CASSHGTGLWEQYF. CDR3 DNA sequence: TGCGCCAGCAGCCATGGGACTGGACTATGGGAGCAGTACTTC.

This clonotype was picked up a small number of times. The chain links TRBV7-3 to TRBJ2-1, with 16 bases matching TRBD2. There are 20 residues in the CDR3. Trimming took 4 bases from V and 0 from J; bases not matched to a gene: 9. Germline lookup yields CDR1 SGHTA and CDR2 FQGTGA. The CDR3 reads CASSSPPGLAGGPSYNEQFF. DNA of the CDR3: TGTGCCAGCAGCTCACCACCGGGACTAGCGGGAGGGCCCTCCTACAATGAGCAGTTCTTC.

The rearrangement joins TRBV20-1 to TRBJ2-5, with 7 bases identical to TRBD1. CDR1 is DFQATT, CDR2 SNEGSKA, per germline (reference sequence). CDR3 length equals 15 residues. After removal of 6 bases from V and 0 bases from J, the junction contained 10 bases not matched to a gene. CDR3 loop: CSAPRTGYYQETQYF. The CDR3 DNA reads TGCAGTGCACCTCGGACAGGCTATTACCAAGAGACCCAGTACTTC.

A few counts support this clonotype. The J gene is TRBJ2-5, the V gene TRBV10-3; D is ambiguous. CDR3 length: 12 amino acids. V was pared by 7 bases and J by 1 base, with 7 bases between. In germline, CDR1 is ENHRY, CDR2 SYGVKD. CDR3: CAIKGTQETQYF. CDR3 bases: TGTGCCATCAAGGGCACCCAAGAGACCCAGTACTTC.

This clonotype has only a few counts. V and J are TRBV7-9 and TRBJ2-3; D uncertain. The germline V and J ends were trimmed by 5 bases and 3 bases, with 15 bases remaining between them. This CDR3 spans 15 amino acids. CDR1 and CDR2 (germline): SEHNR, FQNEAQ (reference sequence). CDR3 region: CASSPVESRTDTQYF. DNA of the CDR3: TGTGCCAGCAGCCCCGTAGAGAGTCGAACAGATACGCAGTATTTT. Full variable domain (remainder filled in from reference TRBV7-9 and TRBJ2-3): DTGVSQNPRHKITKRGQNVTFRCDPISEHNRLYWYRQTLGQGPEFLTYFQNEAQLEKSRLLSDRFSAERPKGSFSTLEIQRTEQGDSAMYLCASSPVESRTDTQYFGPGTRLTVL.

This clonotype was recorded at least ten times. The rearrangement uses TRBV20-1 and TRBJ1-1; D is unclear. Looked up from germline, CDR1 is DFQATT and CDR2 is SNEGSKA (reference sequence). V was cut by 5 bases and J by 6 bases, with 16 bases left in between. The CDR3 has 13 amino acids. The CDR3, as DNA: TGCAGTGCTGAAGGCGCGACGCCAGCTGAAGCTTTCTTT. Its protein product is CSAEGATPAEAFF.

The rearrangement joins TRBV20-1 to TRBJ2-7; the D gene is possibly TRBD2 (7 bases). Trimming removed 5 bases at V and 2 bases at J, with 16 bases between. This CDR3 comprises 14 residues. Germline V gene lookup returns CDR1 DFQATT and CDR2 SNEGSKA (reference sequence). The CDR3 protein is CSAAEGGATYEQYF. As DNA, the CDR3 is TGCAGTGCTGCCGAGGGGGGGGCGACCTACGAGCAGTACTTC.

The chain recombines TRBV29-1 with TRBJ2-5, with 10 bases identical to TRBD1. Unmatched junction bases numbered 12, after V lost 3 bases and J lost 5 bases. CDR3 length equals 16 residues. Germline lookup yields CDR1 SQVTM and CDR2 ANQGSEA. This CDR3 is CSVERTWTGGSETQYF. CDR3 coding DNA: TGCAGCGTTGAGCGGACATGGACAGGGGGGTCGGAGACCCAGTACTTC.